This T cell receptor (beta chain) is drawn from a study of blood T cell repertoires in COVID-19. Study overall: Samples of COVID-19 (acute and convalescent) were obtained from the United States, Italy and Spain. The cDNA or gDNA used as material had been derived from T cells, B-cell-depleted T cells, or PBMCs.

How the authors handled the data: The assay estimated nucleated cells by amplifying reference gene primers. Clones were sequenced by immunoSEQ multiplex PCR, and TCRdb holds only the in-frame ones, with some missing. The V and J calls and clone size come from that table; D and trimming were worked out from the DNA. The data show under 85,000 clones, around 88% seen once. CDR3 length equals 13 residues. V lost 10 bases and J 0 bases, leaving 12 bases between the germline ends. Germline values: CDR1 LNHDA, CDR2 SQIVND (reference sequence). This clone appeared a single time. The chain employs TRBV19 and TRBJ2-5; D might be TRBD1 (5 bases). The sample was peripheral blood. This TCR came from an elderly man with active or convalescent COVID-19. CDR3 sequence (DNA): TGTGCCACCCCCCGACAGCACCAAGAGACCCAGTACTTC. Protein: CATPRQHQETQYF. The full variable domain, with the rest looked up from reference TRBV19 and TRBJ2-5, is DGGITQSPKYLFRKEGQNVTLSCEQNLNHDAMYWYRQDPGQGLRLIYYSQIVNDFQKGDIAEGYSVSREKKESFPLTVTSAQKNPTAFYLCATPRQHQETQYFGPGTRLLVL.